This T cell receptor beta chain was observed in a study of preoperative IRX-2 immunotherapy in early breast cancer. Documented treatment: preoperative locoregional IRX-2 cytokine immunotherapy. Preoperative locoregional IRX-2 cytokine immunotherapy was tested in the phase Ib source study. Produced via immunoSEQ multiplex PCR; TCRdb's table is partial and in-frame only. Of approximately 30,000 clones in the sample, just under 90% were seen once. This sequence was found in a human donor with breast cancer. Specimen: tumor tissue, collected after IRX-2 immunotherapy.

In DNA form, the CDR3 reads TGTGCCAGTAGTATAGATATCGGTACTAATCAGCCCCAGCATTTT. Amino acids: CASSIDIGTNQPQHF. This chain connects TRBV19 to TRBJ1-5; no clear D gene. Germline V CDR1 and CDR2: LNHDA, SQIVND (reference sequence). This CDR3 spans 15 amino acids. The V gene lost 0 bases and the J gene lost 4 bases, with 10 bases spanning the gap.